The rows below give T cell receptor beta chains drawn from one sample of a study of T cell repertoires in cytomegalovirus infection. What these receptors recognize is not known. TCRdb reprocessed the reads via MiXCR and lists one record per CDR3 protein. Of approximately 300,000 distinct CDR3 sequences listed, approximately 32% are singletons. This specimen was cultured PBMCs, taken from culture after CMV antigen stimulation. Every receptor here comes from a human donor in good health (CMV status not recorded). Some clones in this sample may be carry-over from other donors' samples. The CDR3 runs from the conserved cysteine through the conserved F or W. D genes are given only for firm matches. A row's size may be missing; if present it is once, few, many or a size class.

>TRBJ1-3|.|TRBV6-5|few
CASSFATGPGNTIYF
TGTGCCAGCAGTTTCGCAACAGGGCCTGGAAACACCATATATTTT
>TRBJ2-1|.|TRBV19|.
CASVVTLIGGRYNEQFF
TGTGCCAGCGTAGTAACCTTAATCGGGGGCAGGTACAATGAGCAGTTCTTC
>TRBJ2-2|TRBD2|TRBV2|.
CASQRESTGELFF
TGTGCCAGCCAGCGGGAGTCCACCGGGGAGCTGTTTTTT
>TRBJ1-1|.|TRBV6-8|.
CASSYRVQNTEAFF
TGTGCCAGCAGTTACAGGGTTCAGAACACTGAAGCTTTCTTT
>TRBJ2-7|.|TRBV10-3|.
CATRPDVGLGYEQYF
TGTGCCACTAGGCCCGACGTGGGTCTGGGATACGAGCAGTACTTC
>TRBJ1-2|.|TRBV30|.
CAWNNRASNGYTF
TGTGCCTGGAATAACCGAGCCTCAAATGGCTACACCTTC
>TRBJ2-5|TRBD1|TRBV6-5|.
CASRLGQGRRETQYF
TGTGCCAGCAGACTAGGACAGGGTAGGAGGGAGACCCAGTACTTC
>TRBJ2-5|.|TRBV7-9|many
CASSLSRETQYF
TGTGCCAGCAGCTTGAGTCGGGAGACCCAGTACTTC
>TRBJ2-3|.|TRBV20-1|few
CSATDGGTDTQYF
TGCAGTGCAACCGACGGGGGCACAGATACGCAGTATTTT
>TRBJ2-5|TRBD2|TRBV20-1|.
CSATMTSGGGGETQYF
TGCAGTGCGACAATGACTAGCGGGGGAGGGGGAGAGACCCAGTACTTC
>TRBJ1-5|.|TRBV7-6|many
CASSLATGGVGNNQPQHF
TGTGCCAGCAGCTTAGCTACGGGCGGGGTTGGGAACAATCAGCCCCAGCATTTT
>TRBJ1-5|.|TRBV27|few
CASSSPQNHNQPQHF
TGTGCCAGCAGTTCGCCCCAGAACCACAATCAGCCCCAGCATTTT
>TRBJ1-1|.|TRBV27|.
CASRGGSTVMNTEAFF
TGTGCCAGCAGGGGCGGGTCCACAGTTATGAACACTGAAGCTTTCTTT
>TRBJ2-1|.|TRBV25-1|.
CASSEFGSPNEQFF
TGTGCCAGCAGTGAATTTGGCAGCCCCAATGAGCAGTTCTTC
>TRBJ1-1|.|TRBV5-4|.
CASSQGPGGTEAFF
TGTGCCAGCAGCCAAGGACCCGGAGGGACTGAAGCTTTCTTT
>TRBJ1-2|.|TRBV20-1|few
CSARVTDYGYTF
TGCAGTGCTAGAGTGACGGACTATGGCTACACCTTC
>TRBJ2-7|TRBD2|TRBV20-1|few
CSARRAGVTYEQYF
TGCAGTGCTAGACGGGCGGGGGTTACCTACGAGCAGTACTTC
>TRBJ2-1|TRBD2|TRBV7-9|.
CASRISGGSYNEQFF
TGTGCCAGCAGGATTAGCGGGGGCTCCTACAATGAGCAGTTCTTC
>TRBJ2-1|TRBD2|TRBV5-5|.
CASSSSGATYNEQFF
TGTGCCAGCAGCTCTAGCGGGGCGACCTACAATGAGCAGTTCTTC
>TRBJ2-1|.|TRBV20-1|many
CSAREPLGPYNEQFF
TGCAGTGCTAGAGAACCACTAGGCCCCTACAATGAGCAGTTCTTC
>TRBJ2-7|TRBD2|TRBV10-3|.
CAISESGLAGGDYEQYF
TGTGCCATCAGTGAGTCAGGACTAGCGGGAGGAGACTACGAGCAGTACTTC
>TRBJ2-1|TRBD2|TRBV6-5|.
CASLGLAGGLFF
TGTGCCAGCTTAGGATTAGCGGGGGGTCTGTTCTTC
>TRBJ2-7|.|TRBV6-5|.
CASSYSVSSYEQYF
TGTGCCAGCAGTTACTCTGTCAGTTCCTACGAGCAGTACTTC
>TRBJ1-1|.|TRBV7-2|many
CASSWRKGDTEAFF
TGTGCCAGCAGCTGGAGAAAGGGGGACACTGAAGCTTTCTTT
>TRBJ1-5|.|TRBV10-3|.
CAISERQGNQPQHF
TGTGCCATCAGTGAAAGACAGGGCAATCAGCCCCAGCATTTT
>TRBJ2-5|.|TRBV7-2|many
CASSLFGGNQETQYF
TGTGCCAGCAGCTTATTCGGGGGAAACCAAGAGACCCAGTACTTC
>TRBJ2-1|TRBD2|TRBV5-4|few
CASSPSGTSVELFF
TGTGCCAGCAGCCCTTCCGGGACTAGCGTTGAGTTGTTCTTC
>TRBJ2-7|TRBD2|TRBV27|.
CASRGTLAGAYEQYF
TGTGCCAGCCGCGGTACACTAGCGGGAGCCTACGAGCAGTACTTC
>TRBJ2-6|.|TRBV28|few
CASSLRFSGANVLTF
TGTGCCAGCAGTTTGCGGTTCTCTGGGGCCAACGTCCTGACTTTC
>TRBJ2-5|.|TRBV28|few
CASNGNQETQYF
TGTGCCAGCAATGGGAACCAAGAGACCCAGTACTTC
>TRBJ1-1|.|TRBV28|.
CASSLSLESTEAFF
TGTGCCAGCAGTTTATCACTGGAGAGCACTGAAGCTTTCTTT
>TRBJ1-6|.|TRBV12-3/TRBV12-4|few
CASSFGKSPLHF
TGTGCCAGCAGTTTCGGGAAATCACCCCTCCACTTT
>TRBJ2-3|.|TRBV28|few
CASSGPTGQNTDTQYF
TGTGCCAGCAGTGGACCTACGGGACAAAACACAGATACGCAGTATTTT
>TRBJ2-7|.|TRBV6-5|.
CASSSGQLTYEQYF
TGTGCCAGCAGCTCAGGGCAGTTGACCTACGAGCAGTACTTC
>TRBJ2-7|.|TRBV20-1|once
CSVNGKISYEQYF
TGCAGTGTCAACGGGAAGATTTCCTACGAGCAGTACTTC
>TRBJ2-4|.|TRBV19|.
CASSVAGTLAKNIQYF
TGTGCCAGTAGCGTGGCCGGGACTTTAGCCAAAAACATTCAGTACTTC
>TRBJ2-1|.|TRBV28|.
CASSTARELLYNEQFF
TGTGCCAGCAGTACGGCCCGGGAACTCCTTTACAATGAGCAGTTCTTC
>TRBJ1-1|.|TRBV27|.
CASSNRVLGTEAFF
TGTGCCAGCAGTAACAGGGTTCTAGGGACTGAAGCTTTCTTT
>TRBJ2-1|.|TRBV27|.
CASRDVGSYNEQFF
TGTGCCAGCAGAGATGTTGGCTCCTACAATGAGCAGTTCTTC
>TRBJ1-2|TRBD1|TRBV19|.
CASRVTGLNGYTF
TGTGCCAGTAGGGTGACAGGGTTGAATGGCTACACCTTC
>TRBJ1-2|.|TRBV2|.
CASSGQRDYGYTF
TGTGCCAGCAGTGGACAAAGGGACTATGGCTACACCTTC
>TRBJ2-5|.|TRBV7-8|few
CASSARQRRETQYF
TGTGCCAGCAGCGCGAGACAGAGGAGAGAGACCCAGTACTTC
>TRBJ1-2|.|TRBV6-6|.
CASRFQGLTYGYTF
TGTGCCAGCAGATTTCAGGGATTAACGTATGGCTACACCTTC
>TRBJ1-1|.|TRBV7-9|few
CASNLGGTEAFF
TGTGCCAGCAACTTGGGGGGGACTGAAGCTTTCTTT
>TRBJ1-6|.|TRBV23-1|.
CASSQPQENSSSYNSPLHF
TGCGCCAGCAGTCAACCTCAGGAGAATTCCAGCTCCTATAATTCACCCCTCCACTTT